The clone carrying this T cell receptor (beta chain) was observed at least ten times. No antigen is known for it. TCRdb analysed the RT-PCR reads with MiXCR anew, one entry per CDR3 protein. The repertoire has 530,000 or so distinct CDR3 sequences, 25% of them found once; the top ten carry less than 2.5%. This specimen belongs to a study of response to subunit inactivated influenza vaccine. Overall study findings and caveats: It was the authors' suggestion that each seasonal influenza vaccination recruits few new T cells.

With 0 bases removed from V and 7 bases from J, the gap between germline ends came to 10 bases. Germline-derived CDR1 and CDR2 are SGHRS and YFSETQ. This CDR3 region has 14 residues. The sample here was CD4+ T cells sorted from PBMCs, taken less than 6 days after vaccination. V usage is TRBV5-1 and J usage is TRBJ1-4; D gene ambiguous. This TCR derives from a man aged 45-65 years who received an inactivated influenza vaccine. The CDR3 DNA follows: TGCGCCAGCAGCTTGGGAAGACCGCCTGAAAAACTGTTTTTT. The encoded protein is CASSLGRPPEKLFF.